This record looks at one T cell receptor beta chain sequence and its context. This sample was taken from a study of blood T cell repertoires in COVID-19. Libraries were prepared by immunoSEQ multiplex PCR; TCRdb keeps only in-frame clonotypes and omits some of them. Of 350,000 to 550,000 clones listed, approximately 92% are singletons. The CDR3 runs 14 residues. The V segment lost 0 bases and the J segment 5 bases; nucleotides outside the gene matches: 3. Germline CDR1 and CDR2: SGHTS and YDEGEE. The sample consisted of PBMCs or T cells enriched from blood (not recorded which). V and J are TRBV5-8 and TRBJ2-3, with TRBD1 matching over 7 bases. The TCR sequence derives from a man younger than 40 who had recovered from COVID-19. The CDR3 spells CASSLGQGIDTQYF. The CDR3 DNA reads TGTGCCAGCAGCTTGGGACAGGGAATAGATACGCAGTATTTT.